This T cell receptor beta chain derives from a study of blood T cell repertoires in COVID-19. Study background: COVID-19 samples collected from the United States, Italy and Spain covered acute and convalescent phases.

Data came from immunoSEQ multiplex PCR; TCRdb stores just in-frame clones and leaves some out. The top ten hold 0.95% to 1.1% of the sample, which has almost 350,000 clones, 88% seen once. Enrolled through a virtual design, the participants were between about 18 and 100 years of age and came from about two dozen US areas. The receptor was isolated from a woman in her 30s who had been exposed to COVID-19. The source material was PBMCs or T cells enriched from blood (not recorded which).

The CDR3 loop reads CASSINDGGRGEQYF. The CDR3 bases are TGTGCCAGCAGTATTAACGACGGCGGGAGGGGCGAGCAGTACTTC. V is TRBV6-5 and J is TRBJ2-7; 9 nucleotides agree with TRBD2. The V and J ends lost 5 bases and 6 bases, in that order; junction bases with no gene match: 11. The CDR3 is 15 amino acids. CDR1 MNHEY and CDR2 SVGAGI come from the germline V gene.